This is a list of T cell receptor beta chains from one sample in a study of shared clonotypes between healthy human individuals. The assay was immunoSEQ multiplex PCR, and TCRdb's table has in-frame clones only and misses some. Of hundreds of thousands of clones in the sample, just over 75% were seen once. The source material was PBMCs. The receptors shown here come from a woman between 40 and 50 years old in good health. Some clones in this sample may be carry-over from other donors' samples. Both conserved end residues are part of each CDR3. A D gene is named only where the DNA matches it firmly. The size of a clone is reported for some rows only, either as once, few or many, or as a class for expanded clones.

TRBJ2-7 . TRBV5-1 14 . TGCGCCAGCAGCTTGGAGGGCAGGGCGTACGAGCAGTACTTC CASSLEGRAYEQYF
TRBJ2-1 . TRBV5-1 16 TRBD2 TGCGCCAGCAGCTTGGTAATAGCGGGAGGTGTAAATGAGCAGTTCTTC CASSLVIAGGVNEQFF
TRBJ2-5 . TRBV7-2 14 TRBD2 TGTGCCAGCAGCTTCGGGGCGGGGGAACAGACCCAGTACTTC CASSFGAGEQTQYF
TRBJ1-3 few TRBV15 15 TRBD1 TGTGCCACCAGCAGACCTGGACAGGAGCGAAACACCATATATTTT CATSRPGQERNTIYF
TRBJ2-1 . TRBV7-6 14 . TGTGCCAGCAGCTTACCCCCAAAGGGCAGTGAGCAGTTCTTC CASSLPPKGSEQFF
TRBJ2-2 . TRBV5-1 15 TRBD2 TGCGCCAGCAGACGGACTAGCGGGAGGACCGGGGAGCTGTTTTTT CASRRTSGRTGELFF
TRBJ1-1 few TRBV7-2 15 . TGTGCCAGCAGCACCAACAGGGTCTCGAACACTGAAGCTTTCTTT CASSTNRVSNTEAFF
TRBJ2-2 many TRBV30 15 TRBD2 TGTGCCTGGAAGGAAGTCGGGGGGGAAACCGGGGAGCTGTTTTTT CAWKEVGGETGELFF
TRBJ2-7 . TRBV5-4 13 . TGTGCCAGCAGCTTGGGACAGGTCTACGAGCAGTACTTC CASSLGQVYEQYF
TRBJ1-5 few TRBV6-6 15 . TGTGCCAGCACCCGAGGGGGAATCGGCAATCAGCCCCAGCATTTT CASTRGGIGNQPQHF
TRBJ2-7 once TRBV14 16 TRBD2 TGTGCCAGCAGCCAATCTTTGGGACTAGGGTCTGACGAGCAGTACTTC CASSQSLGLGSDEQYF
TRBJ2-1 . TRBV11-2 14 TRBD2 TGTGCCAGCAGCCCTGGGGGGGGCTACAATGAGCAGTTCTTC CASSPGGGYNEQFF
TRBJ1-4 few TRBV6-1 15 TRBD1 TGTGCCAGCAGTTTACTAACGCAGGGGGGTGAAAAACTGTTTTTT CASSLLTQGGEKLFF
TRBJ2-1 . TRBV5-5 16 TRBD1 TGTGCCAGCCAACTGGACCGGGACAGAGGCACCAATGAGCAGTTCTTC CASQLDRDRGTNEQFF
TRBJ2-7 . TRBV28 15 . TGTGCCAGCAGCTCCTTCACGGCCTCGCCCTACGAGCAGTACTTC CASSSFTASPYEQYF
TRBJ2-1 . TRBV5-4 15 . TGTGCCAGCAGCTCAGAGGGGTGGGGCTACAATGAGCAGTTCTTC CASSSEGWGYNEQFF
TRBJ2-3 . TRBV7-8 15 TRBD1 TGTGCCAGCAGCCCGACACAGGGGTTAGCAGATACGCAGTATTTT CASSPTQGLADTQYF
TRBJ2-7 . TRBV28 13 . TGTGCCAGCGGGGGACATTTCTCCTACGAGCAGTACTTC CASGGHFSYEQYF
TRBJ2-1 . TRBV5-1 14 TRBD2 TGCGCCAGCAGCCCAGGGACTAGCCTCAATGAGCAGTTCTTC CASSPGTSLNEQFF
TRBJ1-5 once TRBV10-3 16 TRBD1 TGTGCCATCAGCGAGGGGACAGCCTATAGCAATCAGCCCCAGCATTTT CAISEGTAYSNQPQHF
TRBJ2-2 . TRBV5-4 15 . TGTGCCAGCAGCCAAGACAGGCTGAACACCGGGGAGCTGTTTTTT CASSQDRLNTGELFF
TRBJ1-2 . TRBV5-6 13 . TGTGCCAGCAGCGTCTCCGGGAGCTATGGCTACACCTTC CASSVSGSYGYTF
TRBJ2-3 . TRBV7-2 15 TRBD2 TGTGCCAGCAGCCCATGGCGGGAGGGCTCAGATACGCAGTATTTT CASSPWREGSDTQYF
TRBJ1-1 . TRBV10-2 14 . TGCGCCAGCAGTGAGTCTCGGGGGGACACTGAAGCTTTCTTT CASSESRGDTEAFF
TRBJ2-5 . TRBV10-3 13 TRBD1 TGTGCCATCAGTGATGGACAGGGGAAGACCCAGTACTTC CAISDGQGKTQYF
TRBJ1-3 . TRBV7-8 16 . TGTGCCAGCAGCCTGCGACAGGTCCTCTCTGGAAACACCATATATTTT CASSLRQVLSGNTIYF
TRBJ2-7 many TRBV27 14 TRBD1 TGTGCCAGCAGTCTGTGGGACAGAACCTACGAGCAGTACTTC CASSLWDRTYEQYF